The 30 T cell receptor beta chains below come from one sample, sequenced in a study of cytomegalovirus exposure and HLA in healthy donors. Vbeta (60) and Jbeta (13) primers were used in the PCR. The data were produced by immunoSEQ multiplex PCR, yet TCRdb's version contains in-frame clones alone and is incomplete. The sample lists tens of thousands of clones; more than 75% were seen once. What was sequenced was PBMCs. All receptors derive from a man aged 18 to 30 in good health and CMV-seronegative.

V and J are TRBV30 and TRBJ1-6; TRBD1 might be the D (6 bases). This CDR3 is 16 amino acids long. Trimming took off 1 base at V and 1 base at J, with 11 bases between the two ends. Germline values: CDR1 GTSNPN, CDR2 SVGIG (reference sequence). The CDR3 sequence is CAWSGQAFSYNSPLHF. DNA for the CDR3: TGTGCCTGGAGTGGACAGGCTTTTTCCTATAATTCACCCCTCCACTTT. Filled out from reference TRBV30 and TRBJ1-6, the complete variable domain reads SQTIHQWPATLVQPVGSPLSLECTVEGTSNPNLYWYRQAAGRGLQLLFYSVGIGQISSEVPQNLSASRPQDRQFILSSKKLLLSDSGFYLCAWSGQAFSYNSPLHFGNGTRLTVT.

The V and J genes are TRBV19 and TRBJ2-1, with D possibly being TRBD2 (6 bases). The CDR3 length is 14 residues. Trimming removed 3 bases at V and 5 bases at J, with 11 bases between. Germline V lookup: CDR1 LNHDA, CDR2 SQIVND (reference sequence). The CDR3 region has the DNA TGTGCCAGTAGTATTACTAGCAGCAACAATGAGCAGTTCTTC. Amino acid sequence: CASSITSSNNEQFF.

The CDR3 nucleotides are TGTGCCTGGACAAGACAGGGTGGTGAAAAACTGTTTTTT. Its protein is CAWTRQGGEKLFF. The chain uses TRBV30 and TRBJ1-4; 7 bases align to TRBD1. The CDR3 spans 13 residues. V was pared by 4 bases and J by 7 bases, with 6 bases of the junction left unmatched. The germline V gene encodes CDR1 GTSNPN and CDR2 SVGIG (reference sequence).

CDR3 DNA: TGTGCCAGCTCAAACCAAGGGAGGGAGACGATTTCACCCCTCCACTTT. Its translation is CASSNQGRETISPLHF. The chain recombines TRBV18 with TRBJ1-6; unclear D gene. The CDR3 consists of 16 residues. CDR1 is KGHSH, CDR2 LQKENI, per germline. The V gene lost 5 bases and the J gene lost 9 bases, with 20 bases spanning the gap.

The chain employs TRBV29-1 and TRBJ1-2; 8 nucleotides align to TRBD1. CDR1 and CDR2 (germline): SQVTM, ANQGSEA. The junction had 4 bases not matched to a gene; V was cut back by 7 bases and J by 3 bases. The CDR3 covers 12 residues. As DNA, the CDR3 is TGCAGCGATACGACAGGGGACTATGGCTACACCTTC. Amino acid sequence: CSDTTGDYGYTF.

The J gene is TRBJ2-5, the V gene TRBV6-5; 7 bases line up with TRBD1. V was pared by 6 bases and J by 8 bases, with 15 bases of the junction left unmatched. This CDR3 has 15 amino acids. The germline V gene encodes CDR1 MNHEY and CDR2 SVGAGI. The CDR3 bases are TGTGCCAGCAGACGTACCGGGACAGCCCAATTAACCCAGTACTTC. It encodes CASRRTGTAQLTQYF.

The gene calls are TRBV25-1 and TRBJ2-7; 8 bases are shared with TRBD2. The CDR3 runs to 16 residues. Losses at the gene ends were 2 bases for V and 5 bases for J; bases not matched to a gene: 11. Germline V CDR1 and CDR2: MGHDK, SYGVNS. The CDR3 bases are TGTGCCAGCAGTGAACTTACCCTGCGGGGGGCGAACGAGCAGTACTTC. It translates to CASSELTLRGANEQYF.

This clone was seen just once. V gene TRBV28 combines with J gene TRBJ2-7, with D perhaps matching TRBD1 (6 bases). The length of the CDR3 is 14 residues. The germline V gene encodes CDR1 MDHEN and CDR2 SYDVKM. Trimming removed 6 bases at V and 0 bases at J, with 12 bases between. The DNA for the CDR3 is TGTGCCAGCAGCCGTCGAGGGGGCTCCTACGAGCAGTACTTC. This encodes CASSRRGGSYEQYF.

This chain uses TRBV4-1 with TRBJ1-1, with 7 bases identical to TRBD1. In germline, CDR1 is MGHRA, CDR2 YSYEKL. The V and J ends lost 0 bases and 2 bases, in that order; junction bases with no gene match: 6. This CDR3 has 16 residues. The CDR3 bases are TGCGCCAGCAGCCAAGACCCAACAGGGGTCAACACTGAAGCTTTCTTT. Translated, it gives CASSQDPTGVNTEAFF.

The chain joins TRBV5-1 to TRBJ2-5, with TRBD1 matching 10 bases. Per germline, CDR1 SGHRS and CDR2 YFSETQ. CDR3 length equals 18 residues. Trimming took 1 base from V and 0 from J; bases not matched to a gene: 9. CDR3 loop: CASSLWGQGSSYQETQYF. CDR3 nucleotides: TGCGCCAGCAGCTTGTGGGGACAGGGGTCTTCGTACCAAGAGACCCAGTACTTC.

CDR3 in amino acids: CASSQDGTGNQPQHF. The DNA for the CDR3 is TGCGCCAGCAGCCAAGATGGGACAGGGAATCAGCCCCAGCATTTT. This chain connects TRBV4-3 to TRBJ1-5; 9 nucleotides line up with TRBD1. CDR1 and CDR2 from the germline V gene are LGHNA and YSLEER. The V gene end was trimmed by 0 bases and the J gene end by 4 bases; junction bases not matched to a gene: 1. The CDR3 totals 15 residues.

The chain joins TRBV9 to TRBJ2-3; TRBD2 agrees at 8 bases. Germline assignment: CDR1 SGDLS and CDR2 YYNGEE. The trim removed 0 bases at V and 5 bases at J, leaving 8 bases unmatched. The CDR3 has 16 amino acids. CDR3 DNA: TGTGCCAGCAGCGTAGAGGTTAGCGGGAACCTAGATACGCAGTATTTT. Translated: CASSVEVSGNLDTQYF. The entire variable domain, with the rest obtained from reference TRBV9 and TRBJ2-3, is as follows: DSGVTQTPKHLITATGQRVTLRCSPRSGDLSVYWYQQSLDQGLQFLIQYYNGEERAKGNILERFSAQQFPDLHSELNLSSLELGDSALYFCASSVEVSGNLDTQYFGPGTRLTVL.

The rearrangement links TRBV4-3 to TRBJ2-3, with unresolved D. Germline V gene sequence: CDR1 LGHNA, CDR2 YSLEER. V lost 0 bases and J 2 bases, leaving 9 bases between the germline ends. CDR3 length: 15 amino acids. The CDR3 loop is CASSQDFGDTDTQYF. Here the CDR3 DNA reads TGCGCCAGCAGCCAAGATTTCGGTGACACAGATACGCAGTATTTT.

This clone has only one observation. The V call is TRBV19, the J call TRBJ2-7, with 7 bases that match TRBD1. The CDR3 covers 14 residues. Germline lookup yields CDR1 LNHDA and CDR2 SQIVND (reference sequence). V dropped 5 bases and J dropped 3; count of bases not matched to a gene: 7. The CDR3 sequence is CASSPNRGGYEQYF. The CDR3 bases are TGTGCCAGTAGTCCCAACAGGGGCGGCTACGAGCAGTACTTC.

This clone was recorded a few times. This chain uses TRBV4-2 with TRBJ2-7; 10 nucleotides match TRBD1. Germline assignment: CDR1 LGHNA and CDR2 YNFKEQ. The V segment lost 4 bases and the J segment 6 bases; nucleotides outside the gene matches: 6. CDR3 length: 14 amino acids. The CDR3 DNA reads as TGTGCCAGCAGCCGGGACAGGGGCTTGGGCGAGCAGTACTTC. Translating gives CASSRDRGLGEQYF.

The chain joins TRBV7-9 to TRBJ2-6; no definite D call. The CDR3 has 16 amino acids. CDR1 SEHNR and CDR2 FQNEAQ come from the germline V gene (reference sequence). The ends were cut back, 1 base at V and 0 bases at J, with 7 bases in the middle. The CDR3 DNA reads TGTGCCAGCAGCTTAGGTCTTAGCTCTGGGGCCAACGTCCTGACTTTC. Its translation: CASSLGLSSGANVLTF.

The chain joins TRBV5-4 to TRBJ2-3; D call uncertain. Germline V gene data show CDR1 as SGHNT and CDR2 as YYREEE (reference sequence). The CDR3 contains 13 residues. Trimming cost V 2 bases and J 0 bases, with 4 bases left between them. Here the CDR3 DNA reads TGTGCCAGCAGCTTCCTTAGCACAGATACGCAGTATTTT. As protein: CASSFLSTDTQYF.

This clone was recorded a few times. Additional DNA sequences in this sample encode the identical CDR3. This sequence joins TRBV5-4 and TRBJ2-7; maybe TRBD2 (5 bases). Per germline, CDR1 SGHNT and CDR2 YYREEE (reference sequence). This CDR3 has 13 amino acids. The germline V and J ends were trimmed by 4 bases and 0 bases, with 8 bases remaining between them. Written as DNA, the CDR3 is TGTGCCAGCAGCCCGGAGGTCTCCTACGAGCAGTACTTC. The encoded protein is CASSPEVSYEQYF.

There are a few counts of this clone. This same CDR3 is encoded by further DNA sequences in the sample. This chain joins TRBV5-6 and TRBJ1-2, with D possibly being TRBD1 (6 bases). The V and J ends lost 4 bases and 2 bases respectively, with 15 bases between them. CDR3 length: 15 amino acids. Germline V gene lookup returns CDR1 SGHDT and CDR2 YYEEEE. CDR3 sequence reads: CASSPRFGQNYGYTF. In DNA, the CDR3 is TGTGCCAGCAGCCCCCGATTTGGACAGAACTATGGCTACACCTTC.

This chain links TRBV28 with TRBJ1-6; 8 bases map to TRBD1. With V trimmed by 6 bases and J by 7 bases, 11 bases remained unmatched. CDR3 length: 16 residues. Germline V gene sequence: CDR1 MDHEN, CDR2 SYDVKM. In nucleotides, the CDR3 is TGTGCCAGCAGCGACCAGGGGGCTGAAAAAAATTCACCCCTCCACTTT. This codes for CASSDQGAEKNSPLHF.

The chain employs TRBV4-1 and TRBJ2-3, with TRBD2 identical over 9 bases. Germline CDR1 reads MGHRA; CDR2 reads YSYEKL. This CDR3 is 18 amino acids long. Germline trimming cut 0 bases from V and 4 bases from J; bases unmatched to any gene: 11. As DNA, the CDR3 is TGCGCCAGCAGCCAAGATAGAACTAGCGGGCGAGGGGCAGATACGCAGTATTTT. It is translated as CASSQDRTSGRGADTQYF.

This clone was counted a single time. This chain links TRBV5-1 with TRBJ2-7; D gene uncertain. Germline values: CDR1 SGHRS, CDR2 YFSETQ. This CDR3 has 14 amino acids. Trimming shortened V by 0 bases and J by 0 bases, and 7 bases separated the two germline ends. CDR3 DNA sequence: TGCGCCAGCAGCTTGGTCGCGCTCTCCTACGAGCAGTACTTC. Translating it yields CASSLVALSYEQYF.

The V call is TRBV4-2, the J call TRBJ2-7, with 8 bases matching TRBD2. V lost 4 bases to trimming and J lost 2 bases; unmatched junction nucleotides: 13. The CDR3 extends over 17 amino acids. Germline values: CDR1 LGHNA, CDR2 YNFKEQ. The CDR3 DNA reads as TGTGCCAGCAGCCCCCAAGATGGGGCGGGAGGTGCCTACGAGCAGTACTTC. Amino acid sequence: CASSPQDGAGGAYEQYF.

The CDR3 loop is CASSPRGQGSTGELFF. The CDR3 nucleotides read TGCGCCAGCAGCCCTAGAGGACAGGGATCCACCGGGGAGCTGTTTTTT. V usage is TRBV4-3 and J usage is TRBJ2-2; 8 bases match TRBD1. V lost 4 bases to trimming and J lost 4 bases; unmatched junction nucleotides: 8. Germline CDR1 reads LGHNA; CDR2 reads YSLEER. The CDR3 loop spans 16 amino acids.

The chain couples TRBV7-3 to TRBJ2-1, with D perhaps TRBD2 (6 bases). The CDR3 runs to 14 residues. CDR1 and CDR2 from the germline V gene are SGHTA and FQGTGA. V dropped 5 bases and J dropped 1 base, with 9 bases sitting between them. This chain's CDR3 is CASSPGGSYNEQFF. The CDR3 DNA reads as TGTGCCAGCAGCCCCGGAGGGTCCTACAATGAGCAGTTCTTC. Drawing the rest from reference TRBV7-3 and TRBJ2-1, the complete variable domain is GAGVSQTPSNKVTEKGKYVELRCDPISGHTALYWYRQSLGQGPEFLIYFQGTGAADDSGLPNDRFFAVRPEGSVSTLKIQRTERGDSAVYLCASSPGGSYNEQFFGPGTRLTVL.

This sequence joins TRBV2 and TRBJ1-2; 7 bases map to TRBD1. The CDR3 is made up of 14 amino acids. Germline V gene data show CDR1 as SNHLY and CDR2 as FYNNEI. V lost 0 bases, J lost 7 bases, and 5 bases stayed unmatched. The CDR3 nucleotides read TGTGCCAGCAGTGAAGCCCGGACAGGTTTTGGCTACACCTTC. Its translation is CASSEARTGFGYTF.

The chain couples TRBV28 to TRBJ2-3; TRBD2 matches 9 bases. V trimming: 6 bases; J trimming: 3 bases; junction bases outside the gene matches: 4. In germline, CDR1 is MDHEN, CDR2 SYDVKM. The CDR3 totals 14 residues. CDR3 coding DNA: TGTGCCAGCAGAAGCGGGGGGCTTACAGATACGCAGTATTTT. Translation gives CASRSGGLTDTQYF.

This clone was observed a handful of times. The CDR3 sequence is CASSQVLAGGPADTQYF. As DNA, the CDR3 is TGTGCCAGCAGCCAAGTCCTAGCGGGAGGGCCCGCAGATACGCAGTATTTT. This chain joins TRBV5-5 and TRBJ2-3, with TRBD2 identical over 12 bases. V lost 4 bases, J lost 4 bases, and 10 bases stayed unmatched. The germline gives CDR1 SGHKS, CDR2 YYEKEE (reference sequence). The CDR3 length is 17 residues.

The chain uses TRBV27 and TRBJ2-1, with 12 bases aligning to TRBD2. The CDR3 is 17 amino acids. Germline lookup yields CDR1 MNHEY and CDR2 SMNVEV (reference sequence). With V trimmed by 2 bases and J by 5 bases, 7 bases remained unmatched. CDR3 DNA: TGTGCCAGCAGTTTACCGGGACTAGCGGGTATTGACAATGAGCAGTTCTTC. Its protein is CASSLPGLAGIDNEQFF.

The chain recombines TRBV2 with TRBJ2-7; unclear D gene. This CDR3 contains 14 residues. V lost 2 bases and J 0 bases, leaving 8 bases between the germline ends. Germline CDR1 SNHLY, CDR2 FYNNEI. For the CDR3, the DNA is TGTGCCAGCAGTGAAATCGGGTCCTCCTACGAGCAGTACTTC. Translation: CASSEIGSSYEQYF.